This T cell receptor beta chain was captured in a study of CD8+CD57+ T cells in acquired aplastic anemia. About the study: Sorted CD4+ and CD8+ cells yielded DNA averaging roughly 3.3 ug.

CDR3 and TCR beta VDJ profiling relied on a genomic DNA template. A single record per CDR3 protein comes from TCRdb applying MiXCR to the reads. This table holds 150,000 to 200,000 distinct CDR3 sequences, around three fifths found once. V lost 3 bases, J lost 0 bases, and 9 bases lay in between. Germline-derived CDR1 and CDR2 are PRHDT and FYEKMQ (reference sequence). The CDR3 contains 15 residues. Study results and caveats: Patients and controls had CD8+ Simpson's diversity values that were not significantly distinct. Patients and controls turned out to have some 30 CD8+ CDR3 sequences in common.

This clonotype occurred many times. Its specificity is not known. Input material: sorted CD4+, CD8+, or CD8+CD57+ T cells (not recorded which) from PBMCs. The source of this sequence is a human donor with severe aplastic anemia or a healthy control (not recorded which). The rearrangement links TRBV13 to TRBJ2-1, with no clear D. CDR3 region: CASSFDENSYNEQFF. The DNA of the CDR3 is TGTGCCAGCAGCTTTGATGAGAACTCCTACAATGAGCAGTTCTTC.